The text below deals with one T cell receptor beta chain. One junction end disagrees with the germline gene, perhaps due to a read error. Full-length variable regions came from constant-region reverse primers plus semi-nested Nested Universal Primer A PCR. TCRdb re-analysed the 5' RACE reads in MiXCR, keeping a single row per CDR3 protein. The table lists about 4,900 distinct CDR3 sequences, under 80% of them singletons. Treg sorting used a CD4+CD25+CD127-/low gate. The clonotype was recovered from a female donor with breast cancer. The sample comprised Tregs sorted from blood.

Written as DNA, the CDR3 is TGCGCCTGCAGCCAAGACCGCGCTACGGGCACTGAAGCTTTCTTT. Residues: CACSQDRATGTEAFF. J is TRBJ1-1 and V is TRBV4-1; D remains ambiguous. There are 15 residues in the CDR3. Germline CDR1 reads MGHRA; CDR2 reads YSYEKL.